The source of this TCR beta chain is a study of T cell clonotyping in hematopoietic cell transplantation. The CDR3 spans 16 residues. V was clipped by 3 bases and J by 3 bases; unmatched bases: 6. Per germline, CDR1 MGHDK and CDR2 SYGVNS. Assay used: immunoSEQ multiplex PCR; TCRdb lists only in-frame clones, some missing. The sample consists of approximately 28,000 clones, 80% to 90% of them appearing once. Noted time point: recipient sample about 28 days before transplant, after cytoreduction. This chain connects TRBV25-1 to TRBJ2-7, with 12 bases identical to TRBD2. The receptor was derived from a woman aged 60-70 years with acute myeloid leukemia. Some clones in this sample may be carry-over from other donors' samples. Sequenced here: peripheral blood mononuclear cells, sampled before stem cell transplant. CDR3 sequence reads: CASSEPGLAGYYEQYF. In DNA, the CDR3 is TGTGCCAGCAGTGAGCCCGGACTAGCGGGATACTACGAGCAGTACTTC.